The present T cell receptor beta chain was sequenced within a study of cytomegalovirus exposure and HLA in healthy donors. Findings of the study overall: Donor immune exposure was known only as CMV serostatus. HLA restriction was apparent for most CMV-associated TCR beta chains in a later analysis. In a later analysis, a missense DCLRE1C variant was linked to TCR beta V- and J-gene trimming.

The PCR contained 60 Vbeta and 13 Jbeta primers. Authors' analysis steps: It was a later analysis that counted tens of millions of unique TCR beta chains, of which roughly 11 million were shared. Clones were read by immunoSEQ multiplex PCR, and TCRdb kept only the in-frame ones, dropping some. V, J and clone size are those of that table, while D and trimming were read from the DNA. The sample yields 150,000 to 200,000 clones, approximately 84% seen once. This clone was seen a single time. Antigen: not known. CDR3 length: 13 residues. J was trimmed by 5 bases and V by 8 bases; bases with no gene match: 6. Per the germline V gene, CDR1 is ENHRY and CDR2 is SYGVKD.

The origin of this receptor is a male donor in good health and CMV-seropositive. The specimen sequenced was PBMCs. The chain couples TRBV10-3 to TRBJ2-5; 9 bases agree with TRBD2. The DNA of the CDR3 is TGTGCCATCGCAGCGGGAGGCGGGGAGACCCAGTACTTC. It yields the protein CAIAAGGGETQYF.